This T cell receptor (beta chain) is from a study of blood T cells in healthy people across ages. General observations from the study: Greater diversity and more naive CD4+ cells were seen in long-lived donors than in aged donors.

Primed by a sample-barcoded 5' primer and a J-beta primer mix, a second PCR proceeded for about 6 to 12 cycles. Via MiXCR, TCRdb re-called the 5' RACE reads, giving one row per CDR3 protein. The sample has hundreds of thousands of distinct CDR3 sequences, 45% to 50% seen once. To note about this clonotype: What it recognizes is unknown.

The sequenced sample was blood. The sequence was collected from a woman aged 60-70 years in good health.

The CDR3 DNA reads as TGTGCCAGCAGTGGGACAGGGAATGGCTACACCTTC. Protein sequence: CASSGTGNGYTF. The V and J genes are TRBV6-5 and TRBJ1-2; the match to TRBD1 covers 9 bases. In germline, CDR1 is MNHEY, CDR2 SVGAGI. This CDR3 is built from 12 residues. Germline trimming cut 5 bases from V and 6 bases from J; bases unmatched to any gene: 1.